The clone carrying this T cell receptor beta chain was detected only a few times. Antigen: not known. The data are from a study of shared clonotypes between healthy human individuals. Study-level results: Compared with memory subsets, naive subsets generally had larger estimated richness.

The germline gives CDR1 GTSNPN, CDR2 SVGIG (reference sequence). This CDR3 region has 10 residues. The germline V and J ends were trimmed by 1 base and 9 bases, with 6 bases remaining between them. Genomic DNA of each subset was evenly split across several immunoSEQ plates. Assay used: immunoSEQ multiplex PCR; TCRdb lists only in-frame clones, some missing. The table has around 2.5 million clones, 80% to 95% seen once. All donors qualified as healthy HIV-negative adults and had experienced no recent acute infections or vaccinations. The sequence was obtained from a man younger than 35 in good health. Some clones in this sample may be carry-over from other donors' samples. The V and J genes are TRBV30 and TRBJ1-2; D ambiguous. Sequenced input: naive CD4+ T cells from PBMCs. Stated subset: CD45RA+ positively selected. The CDR3 sequence is CAWSGGSYTF. The CDR3 DNA reads as TGTGCCTGGAGTGGCGGCAGCTACACCTTC.